The clone carrying this T cell receptor (beta chain) came up a few times. Its target is unknown. The germline V gene encodes CDR1 DFQATT and CDR2 SNEGSKA (reference sequence). This CDR3 has 15 residues. V lost 0 bases and J lost 0, with 11 bases in between. TCRdb re-derived calls from the 5' RACE reads in MiXCR, one entry per CDR3 protein. The sample consists of about 320,000 distinct CDR3 sequences, roughly an eighth of them appearing once. The data were taken from a study of T-cell memory formation after mild COVID-19. Looking at the study overall: Among the donors, TCR clusters were largely specific to each donor. Study-wide results and caveats: What remained unconfirmed was the SARS-CoV-2 specificity of second-wave clones peaking on day 37. Among clones contracting day 15 to 85, CD4/CD8 was balanced, whereas later expanders leaned CD4+. Memory cells collected pre-infection included some clones that later responded, suggesting cross-reactive memory joined.

The specimen sequenced was PBMCs or a T cell subset sorted from them (not recorded which). The genes are TRBV20-1 and TRBJ1-2, with D perhaps TRBD1 (5 bases). The receptor was derived from a man younger than 35 who had mild COVID-19 (a few samples of this study predate the infection). Cell type and time point are not known. CDR3 sequence reads: CSARDGDLTNYGYTF. CDR3 in DNA: TGCAGTGCTAGAGACGGGGACCTTACTAACTATGGCTACACCTTC.